These 21 T cell receptor beta chains share one sample of origin, sequenced in a study of CD8+ T cells in alopecia areata. Treatment defined: oral pan-JAK inhibitor, 5-10 mg twice daily. Extraction of RNA preceded its reverse transcription into cDNA, which served as the sequencing template. Here immunoSEQ multiplex PCR was the method, and the copy in TCRdb shows in-frame clones only, minus some. The sample has 35,000 to 50,000 clones, just under 95% seen once. This material consisted of CD8+ T cells sorted from blood, taken at week 24, from a patient treated with tofacitinib. All receptors derive from a human donor with alopecia areata.

A single count supports this clone. This sequence joins TRBV5-4 and TRBJ2-3; D is perhaps TRBD1 (6 bases). The CDR3 spans 15 residues. The germline gives CDR1 SGHNT, CDR2 YYREEE (reference sequence). Trimming removed 2 bases from V and 0 bases from J, with 10 bases in between. The CDR3 spells CASSFGGESTDTQYF. The DNA for the CDR3 is TGTGCCAGCAGCTTTGGGGGCGAGAGCACAGATACGCAGTATTTT. The full variable domain, completed using reference TRBV5-4 and TRBJ2-3, is ETGVTQSPTHLIKTRGQQVTLRCSSQSGHNTVSWYQQALGQGPQFIFQYYREEENGRGNFPPRFSGLQFPNYSSELNVNALELDDSALYLCASSFGGESTDTQYFGPGTRLTVL.

V usage is TRBV2 and J usage is TRBJ2-5; D is unresolved. The germline V and J ends were trimmed by 6 bases and 0 bases, with 11 bases remaining between them. Germline-derived CDR1 and CDR2 are SNHLY and FYNNEI. The CDR3 is made up of 14 amino acids. CDR3 residues: CASRDLAHQETQYF. CDR3 DNA sequence: TGTGCCAGCAGAGACTTAGCCCACCAAGAGACCCAGTACTTC.

This sequence joins TRBV10-2 and TRBJ2-7, with D maybe TRBD1 (6 bases). CDR3 size: 13 residues. CDR1 is WSHSY, CDR2 SAAADI, per germline. V lost 4 bases to trimming and J lost 1 base, with 8 bases between them. The CDR3 DNA reads as TGCGCCAGCAGTGTCGGACAGTCCTACGAGCAGTACTTC. Translating it yields CASSVGQSYEQYF.

This chain joins TRBV30 and TRBJ2-3, with D possibly being TRBD2 (5 bases). Trimming removed 4 bases at V and 0 bases at J, with 14 bases between. The CDR3 loop spans 15 amino acids. Germline CDR1 GTSNPN, CDR2 SVGIG (reference sequence). The CDR3 bases are TGTGCCTGGACCCATGGCGGGTCGAGCACAGATACGCAGTATTTT. Protein product: CAWTHGGSSTDTQYF.

V usage is TRBV6-6 and J usage is TRBJ2-3, with a tentative D call TRBD2 (5 bases). V lost 5 bases, J lost 0 bases, and 15 bases lay in between. CDR1 and CDR2 (germline): MNHNY, SVGAGI (reference sequence). The CDR3 has 16 residues. CDR3 DNA sequence: TGTGCCAGCAGTCCTTGGGGAGTTACTAGCACAGATACGCAGTATTTT. Its translation: CASSPWGVTSTDTQYF.

The CDR3 bases are TGTGCCAGCACCCGCGACTCTGGGGCCAACGTCCTGACTTTC. Residues: CASTRDSGANVLTF. The genes are TRBV5-6 and TRBJ2-6; no clear D. V lost 6 bases to trimming and J lost 0 bases, with 7 bases between them. This CDR3 contains 14 residues. CDR1 and CDR2 (germline): SGHDT, YYEEEE.

This clone appeared a few times. This sequence joins TRBV6-4 and TRBJ2-3; 8 nucleotides agree with TRBD2. The CDR3 contains 16 residues. The germline CDR1 and CDR2 sequences are MRHNA and SNTAGT. V lost 3 bases, J lost 1 base, and 6 bases stayed unmatched. The CDR3 DNA follows: TGTGCCAGCAGTGAGAGCGGGGGACGGGGCACAGATACGCAGTATTTT. Protein product: CASSESGGRGTDTQYF.

The rearrangement uses TRBV7-9 and TRBJ2-1; D might be TRBD2 (6 bases). Germline lookup yields CDR1 SEHNR and CDR2 FQNEAQ (reference sequence). CDR3 length: 16 amino acids. Trimming left V 5 bases short and J 0 bases short, with 14 bases between. In DNA form, the CDR3 reads TGTGCCAGCAGCCCGAGGGCGGGGAGCTCCTACAATGAGCAGTTCTTC. Its translation is CASSPRAGSSYNEQFF.

V is TRBV10-3 and J is TRBJ2-7; TRBD2 is a possible D gene (7 bases). This CDR3 is 15 amino acids long. V was pared by 10 bases and J by 0 bases, with 19 bases between. Germline CDR1 reads ENHRY; CDR2 reads SYGVKD. The CDR3 sequence: CATSREGGVSYEQYF. As DNA, the CDR3 is TGTGCCACCAGCAGGGAGGGGGGGGTCTCCTACGAGCAGTACTTC.

The chain recombines TRBV27 with TRBJ2-7; D perhaps matches TRBD2 (5 bases). Trimming took 5 bases from V and 2 from J, leaving 19 bases between them. CDR3 length equals 16 residues. Germline V gives CDR1 MNHEY, CDR2 SMNVEV (reference sequence). CDR3 nucleotide sequence: TGTGCCAGCAGTCCCCCGGACGGGAAGAGAGCCTACGAGCAGTACTTC. Protein sequence: CASSPPDGKRAYEQYF.

The chain carries TRBV6-5 and TRBJ2-2; D is uncertain. The CDR3 loop spans 15 amino acids. CDR1 and CDR2 from the germline V gene are MNHEY and SVGAGI. V dropped 3 bases and J dropped 5 bases, with 13 bases sitting between them. CDR3 amino acids: CASSYVGSSTGELFF. CDR3 nucleotides: TGTGCCAGCAGTTATGTGGGATCATCTACCGGGGAGCTGTTTTTT.

The rearrangement joins TRBV29-1 to TRBJ2-7; 8 bases line up with TRBD1. Germline CDR1 is SQVTM and CDR2 is ANQGSEA. Trimming at V came to 6 bases and at J to 2 bases, leaving 6 bases not matched to a gene. The CDR3 loop spans 13 amino acids. The CDR3 nucleotides are TGCAGCGTCGGGGCAGGGGGCCCCTACGAGCAGTACTTC. Its translation is CSVGAGGPYEQYF.

V is TRBV5-5 and J is TRBJ2-5, with TRBD2 matching 8 bases. Germline V gene data show CDR1 as SGHKS and CDR2 as YYEKEE (reference sequence). V trimming: 4 bases; J trimming: 5 bases; junction bases outside the gene matches: 7. This CDR3 contains 14 residues. The CDR3, as DNA: TGTGCCAGCAGCCCGGTGACTAGCGTTGAGACCCAGTACTTC. This sequence encodes CASSPVTSVETQYF. The full variable domain, completed using reference TRBV5-5 and TRBJ2-5, is DAGVTQSPTHLIKTRGQQVTLRCSPISGHKSVSWYQQVLGQGPQFIFQYYEKEERGRGNFPDRFSARQFPNYSSELNVNALLLGDSALYLCASSPVTSVETQYFGPGTRLLVL.

This chain links TRBV11-1 with TRBJ2-2, with D uncertain. CDR1 SGHAT and CDR2 FQDESV come from the germline V gene (reference sequence). Trimming pared 7 bases from V and 6 bases from J, leaving 6 bases between. The CDR3 has 11 amino acids. CDR3 bases: TGTGCCAGCATATCGGCCGGGGAGCTGTTTTTT. It yields the protein CASISAGELFF.

The chain has TRBV7-9 and TRBJ2-5; D remains unclear. V was trimmed by 2 bases and J by 11 bases, leaving 12 bases between them. The CDR3 totals 12 residues. Germline V lookup: CDR1 SEHNR, CDR2 FQNEAQ (reference sequence). This CDR3 is CASSLLSREQYF. In DNA form, the CDR3 reads TGTGCCAGCAGCTTACTCTCGCGTGAGCAGTACTTC.

The gene calls are TRBV7-9 and TRBJ2-5, with no clear D. The CDR3 spans 14 residues. CDR1 is SEHNR, CDR2 FQNEAQ, per germline (reference sequence). V gave up 4 bases and J gave up 2 bases, with 11 bases separating them. DNA for the CDR3: TGTGCCAGCAGCTCGCCTGACACACAAGAGACCCAGTACTTC. Translating it yields CASSSPDTQETQYF.

This clone was picked up one time. The rearrangement links TRBV28 to TRBJ2-7, with D uncertain. The V gene lost 0 bases and the J gene lost 5 bases, with 11 bases spanning the gap. Germline CDR1 is MDHEN and CDR2 is SYDVKM. There are 14 residues in the CDR3. CDR3 region: CASSLWQMGNEQYF. The CDR3 region has the DNA TGTGCCAGCAGTTTATGGCAGATGGGAAACGAGCAGTACTTC.

For the CDR3, the DNA is TGTGCCAGCAGTTTAAGGACAGCCCCCTACGAGCAGTACTTC. Its translation is CASSLRTAPYEQYF. The chain is built from TRBV28 and TRBJ2-7; the D gene is possibly TRBD1 (6 bases). The CDR3 loop spans 14 amino acids. Germline lookup yields CDR1 MDHEN and CDR2 SYDVKM. V lost 2 bases and J 2 bases, leaving 10 bases between the germline ends.

The chain combines TRBV19 with TRBJ2-7; 7 positions agree with TRBD2. This CDR3 spans 13 amino acids. Looked up from germline, CDR1 is LNHDA and CDR2 is SQIVND (reference sequence). The ends lost 5 bases at V and 3 bases at J; junction bases unmatched: 4. CDR3 DNA: TGTGCCAGTAGTGCAGGGAGGGTCTACGAGCAGTACTTC. Protein sequence: CASSAGRVYEQYF.

This sequence joins TRBV6-1 and TRBJ2-1; D possibly matches TRBD1 or TRBD2 (6 bases each). CDR1 is MNHNS and CDR2 is SASEGT in the germline V gene. This CDR3 is built from 13 residues. The V end lost 1 base, the J end lost 14 bases, and 15 bases lay between the germline ends. CDR3 in amino acids: CASSEVPGAGEFF. CDR3 nucleotide sequence: TGTGCCAGCAGTGAAGTCCCGGGAGCAGGGGAGTTCTTC.

Remarks on this clone: Other DNA sequences in the sample encode the same CDR3. The chain uses TRBV5-4 and TRBJ2-7, with TRBD2 identical over 7 bases. Germline V gives CDR1 SGHNT, CDR2 YYREEE (reference sequence). V was pared by 4 bases and J by 0 bases, with 4 bases of the junction left unmatched. CDR3 size: 14 residues. The CDR3 is CASSIRGSSYEQYF. Written as DNA, the CDR3 is TGTGCCAGCAGCATTCGCGGGAGCTCCTACGAGCAGTACTTC.